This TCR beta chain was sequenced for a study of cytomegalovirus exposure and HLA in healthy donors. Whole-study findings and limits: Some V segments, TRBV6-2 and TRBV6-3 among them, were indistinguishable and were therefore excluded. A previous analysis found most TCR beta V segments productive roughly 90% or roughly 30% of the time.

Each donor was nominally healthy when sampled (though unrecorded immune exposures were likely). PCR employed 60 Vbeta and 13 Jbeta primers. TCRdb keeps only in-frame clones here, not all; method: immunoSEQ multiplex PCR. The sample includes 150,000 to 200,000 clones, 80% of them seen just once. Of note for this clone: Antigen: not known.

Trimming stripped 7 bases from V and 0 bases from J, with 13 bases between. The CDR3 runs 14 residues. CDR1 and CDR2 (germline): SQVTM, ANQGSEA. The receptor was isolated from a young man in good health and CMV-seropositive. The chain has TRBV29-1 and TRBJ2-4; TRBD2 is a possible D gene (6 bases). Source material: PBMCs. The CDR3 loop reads CSAEGILAKNIQYF. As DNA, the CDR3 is TGCAGCGCGGAGGGGATTCTAGCCAAAAACATTCAGTACTTC.